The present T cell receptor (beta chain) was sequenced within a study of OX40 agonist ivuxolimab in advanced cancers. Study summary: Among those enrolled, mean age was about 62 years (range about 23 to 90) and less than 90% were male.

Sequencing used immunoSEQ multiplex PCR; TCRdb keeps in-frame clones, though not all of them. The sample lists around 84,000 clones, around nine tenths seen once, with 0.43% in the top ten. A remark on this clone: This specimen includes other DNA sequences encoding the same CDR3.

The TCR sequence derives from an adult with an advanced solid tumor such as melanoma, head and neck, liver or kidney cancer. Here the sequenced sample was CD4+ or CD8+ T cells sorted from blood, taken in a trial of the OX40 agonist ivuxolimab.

The CDR3 sequence: CASSLEGDMNTEAFF. In nucleotides, the CDR3 is TGTGCCAGCAGCCTGGAGGGGGACATGAACACTGAAGCTTTCTTT. The rearrangement links TRBV7-2 to TRBJ1-1, with D possibly matching TRBD1 (6 bases). This CDR3 comprises 15 residues. Germline V gene sequence: CDR1 SGHTA, CDR2 FQGNSA. The V end was cut by 5 bases, the J end by 0 bases, with 13 bases between.